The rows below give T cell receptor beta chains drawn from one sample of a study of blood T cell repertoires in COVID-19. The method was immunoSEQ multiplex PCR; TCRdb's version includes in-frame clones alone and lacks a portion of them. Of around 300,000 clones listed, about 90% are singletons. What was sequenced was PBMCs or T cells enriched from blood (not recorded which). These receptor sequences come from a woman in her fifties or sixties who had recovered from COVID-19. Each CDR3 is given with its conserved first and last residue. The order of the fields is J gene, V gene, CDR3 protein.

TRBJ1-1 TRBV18 CASSLDDSVFTEAFF
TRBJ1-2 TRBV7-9 CASSPPLDRGWRGYTF
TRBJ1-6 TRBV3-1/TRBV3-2 CASSHAPWGTGSSYNSPLHF
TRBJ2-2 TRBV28 CASSLIGELFF
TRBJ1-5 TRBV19 CASNADRTGQPQHF
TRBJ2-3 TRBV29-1 CSVPSSLLAGGEGTQYF
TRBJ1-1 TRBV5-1 CASSRQGNTEAFF
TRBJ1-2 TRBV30 CAWRAKGQGINYGYTF
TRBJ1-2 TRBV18 CASSWTGEGGYTF
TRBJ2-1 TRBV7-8 CASSLIQGGEQFF
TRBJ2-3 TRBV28 CASSPTPPGTSGRGLAGAQYF
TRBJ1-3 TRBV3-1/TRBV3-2 CASSPDSTSGNTIYF
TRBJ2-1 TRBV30 CAWNVRGEQFF
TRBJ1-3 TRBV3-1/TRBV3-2 CASSQARQGAAGNTIYF
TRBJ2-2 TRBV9 CASSDRSGTNTGELFF
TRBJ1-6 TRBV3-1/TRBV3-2 CASQQVLTDSPLHF
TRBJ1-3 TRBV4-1 CASSPGTGNTIYF
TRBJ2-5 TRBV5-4 CASSAPGQETQYF
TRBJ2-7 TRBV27 CASSSQGIREQYF
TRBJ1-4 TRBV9 CASSERGTGATNEKLFF
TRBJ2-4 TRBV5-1 CASSLEPEDIQYF